The 10 T cell receptor beta chains given below trace back to one sample, sequenced in a study of identifying expanded T cells in peripheral blood. Sequenced by immunoSEQ multiplex PCR; TCRdb stores in-frame clones only, minus some. Altogether tens of thousands of clones are present, approximately 84% being singletons, with the ten largest covering 3.5% to 5.5%. The sample consisted of blood. Receptor source: a person between 18 and 69 years old in good health.

The chain couples TRBV4-3 to TRBJ1-2, with D possibly matching TRBD1 (5 bases). The CDR3 length is 17 residues. Trimming shortened V by 0 bases and J by 8 bases, and 22 bases separated the two germline ends. Germline assignment: CDR1 LGHNA and CDR2 YSLEER. The CDR3 sequence: CASSQELLNTGTRGYTF. CDR3 in DNA: TGCGCCAGCAGCCAAGAGTTATTAAACACAGGAACTCGGGGCTACACCTTC.

This clone has a single count. The rearrangement links TRBV2 to TRBJ1-5; TRBD1 agrees at 7 bases. CDR1 SNHLY and CDR2 FYNNEI come from the germline V gene. The trim removed 2 bases at V and 3 bases at J, leaving 4 bases unmatched. The CDR3 length is 15 residues. CDR3 amino acids: CASSEYGTANQPQHF. CDR3 DNA sequence: TGTGCCAGCAGTGAATATGGGACAGCCAATCAGCCCCAGCATTTT. The full variable domain, rest sourced from reference TRBV2 and TRBJ1-5, is EPEVTQTPSHQVTQMGQEVILRCVPISNHLYFYWYRQILGQKVEFLVSFYNNEISEKSEIFDDQFSVERPDGSNFTLKIRSTKLEDSAMYFCASSEYGTANQPQHFGDGTRLSIL.

This chain links TRBV7-2 with TRBJ1-6; D unclear. The CDR3 runs to 16 residues. Germline CDR1 SGHTA, CDR2 FQGNSA. With 5 bases removed from V and 5 bases from J, the gap between germline ends came to 16 bases. As DNA, the CDR3 is TGTGCCAGCAGCCCACAACCTCGGGGTCATAATTCACCCCTCCACTTT. It is translated as CASSPQPRGHNSPLHF. The full variable domain, with the rest looked up from reference TRBV7-2 and TRBJ1-6, is GAGVSQSPSNKVTEKGKDVELRCDPISGHTALYWYRQSLGQGLEFLIYFQGNSAPDKSGLPSDRFSAERTGGSVSTLTIQRTQQEDSAVYLCASSPQPRGHNSPLHFGNGTRLTVT.

The chain couples TRBV27 to TRBJ1-1, with TRBD1 matching 10 bases. The germline CDR1 and CDR2 sequences are MNHEY and SMNVEV (reference sequence). CDR3 length: 12 amino acids. J lost 4 bases, V lost 10 bases, and 3 bases had no gene match. CDR3 sequence reads: CATGDRGTEAFF. The CDR3 DNA reads as TGTGCCACCGGGGACAGGGGCACTGAAGCTTTCTTT.

This clone showed up just a few times. This chain links TRBV7-2 with TRBJ1-5; D ambiguous. V gave up 3 bases and J gave up 4 bases, with 10 bases separating them. Germline CDR1 SGHTA, CDR2 FQGNSA. This CDR3 spans 14 amino acids. The CDR3 loop is CASSFGSPNQPQHF. The CDR3 region has the DNA TGTGCCAGCAGCTTCGGGAGCCCTAATCAGCCCCAGCATTTT.

The chain has TRBV6-1 and TRBJ1-6, with D perhaps matching TRBD1 (5 bases). The CDR3 sequence is 15 residues long. CDR1 and CDR2 (germline): MNHNS, SASEGT. Trimming took off 5 bases at V and 10 bases at J, with 18 bases between the two ends. This CDR3 is CASSIRGLRISPLHF. CDR3 in DNA: TGTGCCAGCAGTATCCGGGGCCTCCGCATATCACCCCTCCACTTT.

The gene calls are TRBV6-4 and TRBJ2-3, with D possibly being TRBD2 (6 bases). The CDR3 is 17 amino acids. From germline, CDR1 is MRHNA and CDR2 SNTAGT. V was trimmed by 0 bases and J by 6 bases, leaving 19 bases between them. The CDR3 DNA follows: TGTGCCAGCAGTGACTCGATTCGGTTAGGAGGGCTGGATACGCAGTATTTT. Residues: CASSDSIRLGGLDTQYF.

The chain couples TRBV7-2 to TRBJ1-4, with 8 bases that match TRBD1. This CDR3 is 15 amino acids long. V shed 5 bases, J shed 4 bases, and the junction held 6 bases outside the gene matches. Per the germline V gene, CDR1 is SGHTA and CDR2 is FQGNSA. The CDR3 protein is CASSPRQGNNEKLFF. The CDR3 DNA is TGTGCCAGCAGCCCCAGACAGGGGAATAATGAAAAACTGTTTTTT.

The chain is built from TRBV6-6 and TRBJ2-7; 8 positions agree with TRBD1. This CDR3 has 14 amino acids. After removal of 6 bases from V and 6 bases from J, the junction contained 10 bases not matched to a gene. Germline V gene lookup returns CDR1 MNHNY and CDR2 SVGAGI (reference sequence). CDR3 region: CASRQGVRQSEQYF. The CDR3 bases are TGTGCCAGCAGACAGGGGGTGCGGCAATCCGAGCAGTACTTC.

V gene TRBV2 combines with J gene TRBJ1-1; TRBD1 might be the D (5 bases). CDR1 and CDR2 from the germline V gene are SNHLY and FYNNEI. This CDR3 comprises 14 residues. V dropped 6 bases and J dropped 1 base, with 12 bases sitting between them. Here the CDR3 DNA reads TGTGCCAGCAGCGAGAGACAGCCGAACACTGAAGCTTTCTTT. It specifies CASSERQPNTEAFF.